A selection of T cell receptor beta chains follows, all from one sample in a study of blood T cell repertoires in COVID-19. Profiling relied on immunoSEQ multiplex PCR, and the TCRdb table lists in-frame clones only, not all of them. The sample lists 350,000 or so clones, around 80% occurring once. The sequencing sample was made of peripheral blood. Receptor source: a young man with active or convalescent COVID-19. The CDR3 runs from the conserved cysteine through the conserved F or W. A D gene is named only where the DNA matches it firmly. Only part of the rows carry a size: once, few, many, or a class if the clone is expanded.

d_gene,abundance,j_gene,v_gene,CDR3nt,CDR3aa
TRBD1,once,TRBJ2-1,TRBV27,TGTGCCAGCAGTTTATTGGGACAGGGGGCGAATGAGCAGTTCTTC,CASSLLGQGANEQFF
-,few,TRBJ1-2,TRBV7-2,TGTGCCAGCAGCTTACTAGACAGAGCTCAGTTAATTTTCTATGGCTACACCTTC,CASSLLDRAQLIFYGYTF
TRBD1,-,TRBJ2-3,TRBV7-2,TGTGCCAGCCGTGAACAGGGGGGCACAGATACGCAGTATTTT,CASREQGGTDTQYF
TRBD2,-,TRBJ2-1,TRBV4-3,TGCGCCAGCAGCCAAGATGGGGCTAGCGGGGGGGTCAATGAGCAGTTCTTC,CASSQDGASGGVNEQFF
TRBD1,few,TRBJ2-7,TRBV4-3,TGCGCCAGCAGCCAAGGACAGGGGGGAACCTACGAGCAGTACTTC,CASSQGQGGTYEQYF
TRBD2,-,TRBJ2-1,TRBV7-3,TGTGCCAGCAGGCCCGGGACTAGCGGGAACAATGAGCAGTTCTTC,CASRPGTSGNNEQFF
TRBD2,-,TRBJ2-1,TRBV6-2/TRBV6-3,TGTGCCAGTAGCGGGGGGTCTTACAATGAGCAGTTCTTC,CASSGGSYNEQFF
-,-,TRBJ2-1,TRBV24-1,TGTGCCACCAGTGAGGATCAGGAAGGTGCTGAGCAGTTCTTC,CATSEDQEGAEQFF
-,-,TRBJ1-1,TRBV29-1,TGCAGCGTTGTCGGGAAGGATCGTATGAACACTGAAGCTTTCTTT,CSVVGKDRMNTEAFF
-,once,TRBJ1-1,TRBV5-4,TGTGCCAGCAGCGCCAGGGTCCCTAACACTGAAGCTTTCTTT,CASSARVPNTEAFF
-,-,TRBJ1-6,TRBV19,TGTGCCAGTAGGAGCCGATCTAATTCACCCCTCCACTTT,CASRSRSNSPLHF
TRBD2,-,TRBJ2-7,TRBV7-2,TGTGCCAGCAGCTTCCGGACTAGCGGGGGACTCGGGCAGTACTTC,CASSFRTSGGLGQYF
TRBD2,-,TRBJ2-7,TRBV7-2,TGTGCCAGCAGCTTAGTAGCGGGAGAGGGCTACGAGCAGTACTTC,CASSLVAGEGYEQYF
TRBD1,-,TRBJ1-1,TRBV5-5,TGTGCCAGCAGCCCGGGCAGGGGGCTCTGGGACACTGAAGCTTTCTTT,CASSPGRGLWDTEAFF
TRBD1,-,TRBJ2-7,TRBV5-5,TGTGCCAGCACCCCGGGGGCAGGGGGCTTCTACGAGCAGTACTTC,CASTPGAGGFYEQYF
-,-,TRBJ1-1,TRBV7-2,TGTGCCAGCAGCTTAGTGCCGGGGGGGGACACTGAAGCTTTCTTT,CASSLVPGGDTEAFF
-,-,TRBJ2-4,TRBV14,TGTGCCAGCAGCCAAGATAGGCGGAAAAACATTCAGTACTTC,CASSQDRRKNIQYF
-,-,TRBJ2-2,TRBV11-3,TGTGCCAGCAGCTTAGTAGGGGCGGGAACCGGGGAGCTGTTTTTT,CASSLVGAGTGELFF
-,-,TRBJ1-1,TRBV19,TGTGCCAGTACCATGGGGGGAGTGGAAGCTTTCTTT,CASTMGGVEAFF
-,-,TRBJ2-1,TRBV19,TGTGCCAGTAGTCTCACCCCCCTTAGCATCTATGAGCAGTTCTTC,CASSLTPLSIYEQFF
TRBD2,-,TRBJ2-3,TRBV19,TGTGCCAGTAGCCTTCAGCGGGACTACACAGATACGCAGTATTTT,CASSLQRDYTDTQYF
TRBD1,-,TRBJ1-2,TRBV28,TGTGCCAGCACCATTCGGACAGGGACTAACTATGGCTACACCTTC,CASTIRTGTNYGYTF
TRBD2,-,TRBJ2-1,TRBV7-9,TGTGCCAGCAGCTTAGAGGGCTGGACTAGCTCCTACAATGAGCAGTTCTTC,CASSLEGWTSSYNEQFF
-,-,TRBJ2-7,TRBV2,TGTGCCACCACCCTTAGAAGTGGATTAACTAGCGAGCAGTACTTC,CATTLRSGLTSEQYF
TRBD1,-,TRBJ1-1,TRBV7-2,TGTGCCAGCAGCTTGAGGCCTACAGGGGGGACTGAAGCTTTCTTT,CASSLRPTGGTEAFF